The clone carrying this T cell receptor beta chain was recorded a few times. Antigen unknown. TCRdb reprocessed the RT-PCR reads via MiXCR and lists one record per CDR3 protein. This sample has over 750,000 distinct CDR3 sequences, with around 21% found just once. These data are taken from a study of response to subunit inactivated influenza vaccine. Overall study findings and caveats: Authors suggested few new T cells are recruited by each seasonal influenza vaccination.

CDR1 is LNHNV, CDR2 YYDKDF, per germline (reference sequence). V trimming: 5 bases; J trimming: 6 bases; junction bases outside the gene matches: 10. The CDR3 sequence is 15 residues long. The source material was PBMCs from blood, sampled 5 days after vaccination. The TCR originated in a man aged 45-65 years who received an inactivated influenza vaccine. The chain couples TRBV15 to TRBJ2-3; 8 bases are shared with TRBD2. Here the CDR3 reads CATSRPGLVEDTQYF. The CDR3, as DNA: TGTGCCACCAGCCGACCGGGACTAGTCGAGGATACGCAGTATTTT.